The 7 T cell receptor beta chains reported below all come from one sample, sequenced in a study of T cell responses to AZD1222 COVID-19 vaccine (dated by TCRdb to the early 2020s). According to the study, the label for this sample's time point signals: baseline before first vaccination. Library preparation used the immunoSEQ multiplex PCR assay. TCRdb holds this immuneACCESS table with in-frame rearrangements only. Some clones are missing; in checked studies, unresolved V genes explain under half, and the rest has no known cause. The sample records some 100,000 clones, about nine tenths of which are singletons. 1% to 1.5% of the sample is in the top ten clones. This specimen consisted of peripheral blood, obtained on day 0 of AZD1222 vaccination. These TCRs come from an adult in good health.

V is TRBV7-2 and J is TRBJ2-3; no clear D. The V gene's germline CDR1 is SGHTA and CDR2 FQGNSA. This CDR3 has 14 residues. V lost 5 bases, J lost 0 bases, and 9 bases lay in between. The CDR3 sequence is CASSAMSSTDTQYF. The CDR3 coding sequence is TGTGCCAGCAGCGCCATGAGTAGCACAGATACGCAGTATTTT.

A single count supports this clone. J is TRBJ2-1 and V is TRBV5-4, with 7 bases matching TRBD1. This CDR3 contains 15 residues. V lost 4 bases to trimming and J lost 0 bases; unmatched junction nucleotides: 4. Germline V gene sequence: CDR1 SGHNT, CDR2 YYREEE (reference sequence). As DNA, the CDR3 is TGTGCCAGCAGCGGACAGGTCCACTCCTACAATGAGCAGTTCTTC. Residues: CASSGQVHSYNEQFF.

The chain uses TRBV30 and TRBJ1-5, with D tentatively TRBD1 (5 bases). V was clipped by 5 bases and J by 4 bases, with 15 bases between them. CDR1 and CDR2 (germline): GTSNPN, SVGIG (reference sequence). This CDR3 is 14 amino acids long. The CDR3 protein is CAWGTGTWNQPQHF. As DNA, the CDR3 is TGTGCCTGGGGTACCGGGACCTGGAATCAGCCCCAGCATTTT.

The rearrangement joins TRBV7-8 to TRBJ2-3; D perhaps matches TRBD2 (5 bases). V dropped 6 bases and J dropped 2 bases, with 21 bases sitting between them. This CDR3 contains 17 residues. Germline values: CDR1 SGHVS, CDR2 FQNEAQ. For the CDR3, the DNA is TGTGCCAGCAGTAAATATGAGGGAGTTTCTGACACAGATACGCAGTATTTT. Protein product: CASSKYEGVSDTDTQYF.

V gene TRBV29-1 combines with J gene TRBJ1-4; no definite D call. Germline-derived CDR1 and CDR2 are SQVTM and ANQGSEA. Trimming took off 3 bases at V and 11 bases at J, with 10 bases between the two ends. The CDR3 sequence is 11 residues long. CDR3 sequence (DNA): TGCAGCGTTGACTCTGGGCGCAAACTGTTTTTT. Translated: CSVDSGRKLFF.

The CDR3 bases are TGTGCCAGCAGGACGGCCAGCTATGGCTACACCTTC. Translation: CASRTASYGYTF. This sequence joins TRBV3-1 (or the pseudogene TRBV3-2) and TRBJ1-2; D call uncertain. Per germline, CDR1 LGHDT and CDR2 YNNKEL (reference sequence). This CDR3 has 12 amino acids. V was clipped by 6 bases and J by 4 bases, with 9 bases between them.

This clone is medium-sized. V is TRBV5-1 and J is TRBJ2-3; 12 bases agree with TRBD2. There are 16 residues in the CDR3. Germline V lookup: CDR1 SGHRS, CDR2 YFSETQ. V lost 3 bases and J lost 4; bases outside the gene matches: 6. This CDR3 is CASSSRLAGESDTQYF. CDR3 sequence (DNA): TGCGCCAGCAGCTCCCGACTAGCGGGGGAATCAGATACGCAGTATTTT.